At least ten counts were recorded for the clone carrying this T cell receptor beta chain. RNA transcripts yielded amplified TCR beta CDR3 regions. HTBI primers drove first-round RT-PCR of the TCR CDR3. TCRdb itself ran the multiplex PCR reads through MiXCR, one entry per CDR3 protein. Counted here are 450,000 to 650,000 distinct CDR3 sequences, approximately 15% occurring once; the ten biggest clones make up 7% to 9%. Germline V gives CDR1 MDHEN, CDR2 SYDVKM. The V gene lost 5 bases and the J gene lost 5 bases, with 12 bases spanning the gap. CDR3 length: 13 residues. This sample is drawn from a study of T cells in Graves' hyperthyroidism and ophthalmopathy.

This TCR came from a woman in her late teens or twenties with Graves' ophthalmopathy. The sample taken for sequencing was blood. The chain is built from TRBV28 and TRBJ1-1; D gene uncertain. CDR3 in DNA: TGTGCCAGCAGTCAAATAGCTGAGACTGAAGCTTTCTTT. It yields the protein CASSQIAETEAFF.